This section outlines one TCR beta chain sequence together with its context. Antigen specificity is unknown. This CDR3 spans 12 amino acids. V was shortened by 2 bases and J by 10 bases, with 7 bases between the two germline ends. Germline V gene lookup returns CDR1 SGHNT and CDR2 YYREEE (reference sequence). The data belong to a study of T cell responses to AZD1222 COVID-19 vaccine. Second-dose intervals near 4 or 12 weeks were combined. Generated by immunoSEQ multiplex PCR, the TCRdb table keeps only in-frame clones and is missing some. The sample includes over 120,000 clones, approximately 92% of them seen just once. Study-level findings and limits: Rises in breadth and depth of Spike-specific TCRs came after two AZD1222 doses. After the peak T cell response, and only then, were repertoires sampled. There were mostly white British donors and more females than males, and clonal diversity was possibly underestimated.

The chain has TRBV5-4 and TRBJ1-6; no clear D. Sequences were derived from peripheral blood, sampled 28 days after the second AZD1222 dose. This sequence was found in an adult who received the AZD1222 COVID-19 vaccine. In DNA form, the CDR3 reads TGTGCCAGCAGCTTACCCGAATCACCCCTCCACTTT. As protein: CASSLPESPLHF.